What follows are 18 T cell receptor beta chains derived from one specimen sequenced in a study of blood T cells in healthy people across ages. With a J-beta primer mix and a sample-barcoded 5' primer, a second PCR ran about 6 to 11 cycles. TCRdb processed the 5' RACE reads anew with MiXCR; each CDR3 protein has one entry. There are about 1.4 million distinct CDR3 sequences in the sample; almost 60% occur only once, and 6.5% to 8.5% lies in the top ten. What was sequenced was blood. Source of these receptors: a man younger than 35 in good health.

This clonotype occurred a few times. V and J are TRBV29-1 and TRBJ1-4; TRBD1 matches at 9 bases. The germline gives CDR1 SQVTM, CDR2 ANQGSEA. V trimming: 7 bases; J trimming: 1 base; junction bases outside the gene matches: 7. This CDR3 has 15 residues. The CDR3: CSANRGQGTNEKLFF. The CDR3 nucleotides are TGCAGCGCCAACAGGGGGCAGGGAACTAATGAAAAACTGTTTTTT. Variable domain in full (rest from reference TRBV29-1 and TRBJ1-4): SAVISQKPSRDICQRGTSLTIQCQVDSQVTMMFWYRQQPGQSLTLIATANQGSEATYESGFVIDKFPISRPNLTFSTLTVSNMSPEDSSIYLCSANRGQGTNEKLFFGSGTQLSVL.

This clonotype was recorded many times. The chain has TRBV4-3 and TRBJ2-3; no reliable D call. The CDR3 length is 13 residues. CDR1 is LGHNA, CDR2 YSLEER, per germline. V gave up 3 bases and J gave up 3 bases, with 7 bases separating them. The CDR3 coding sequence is TGCGCCAGCAGCCATATTTGGACAGATACGCAGTATTTT. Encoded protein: CASSHIWTDTQYF.

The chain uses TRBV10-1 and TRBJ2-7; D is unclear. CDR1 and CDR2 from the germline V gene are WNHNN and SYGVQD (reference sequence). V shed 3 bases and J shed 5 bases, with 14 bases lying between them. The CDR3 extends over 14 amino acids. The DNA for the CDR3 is TGCGCCAGCAGTGAAGGCAGCCCCTGGGACGAGCAGTACTTC. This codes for CASSEGSPWDEQYF.

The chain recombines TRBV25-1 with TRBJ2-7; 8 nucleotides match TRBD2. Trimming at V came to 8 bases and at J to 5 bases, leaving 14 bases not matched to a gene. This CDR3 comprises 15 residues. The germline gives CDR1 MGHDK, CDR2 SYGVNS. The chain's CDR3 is CASQTASGGLDEQYF. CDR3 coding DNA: TGTGCCAGCCAAACGGCGAGCGGGGGATTGGACGAGCAGTACTTC.

The CDR3 spells CASSHRGPSYEQYF. CDR3 in DNA: TGTGCCAGCTCACACAGGGGGCCGTCCTACGAGCAGTACTTC. The rearrangement links TRBV27 to TRBJ2-7; 9 positions agree with TRBD1. The V gene end was trimmed by 8 bases and the J gene end by 1 base; junction bases not matched to a gene: 6. CDR3 size: 14 residues. Looked up from germline, CDR1 is MNHEY and CDR2 is SMNVEV (reference sequence).

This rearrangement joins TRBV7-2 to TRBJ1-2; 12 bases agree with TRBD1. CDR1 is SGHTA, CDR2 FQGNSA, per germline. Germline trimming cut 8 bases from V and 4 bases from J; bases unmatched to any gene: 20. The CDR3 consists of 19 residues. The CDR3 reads CASPLNEGGQGAGSYGYTF. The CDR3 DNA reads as TGTGCCAGCCCGCTGAATGAAGGGGGACAGGGGGCCGGGAGCTATGGCTACACCTTC. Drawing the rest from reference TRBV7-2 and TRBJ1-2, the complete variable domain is GAGVSQSPSNKVTEKGKDVELRCDPISGHTALYWYRQSLGQGLEFLIYFQGNSAPDKSGLPSDRFSAERTGGSVSTLTIQRTQQEDSAVYLCASPLNEGGQGAGSYGYTFGSGTRLTVV.

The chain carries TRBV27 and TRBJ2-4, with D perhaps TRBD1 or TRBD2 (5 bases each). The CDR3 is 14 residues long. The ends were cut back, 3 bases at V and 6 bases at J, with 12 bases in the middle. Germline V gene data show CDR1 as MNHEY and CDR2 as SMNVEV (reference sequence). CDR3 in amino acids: CASSFIPRGNIQYF. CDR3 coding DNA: TGTGCCAGCAGTTTTATCCCGAGGGGAAACATTCAGTACTTC.

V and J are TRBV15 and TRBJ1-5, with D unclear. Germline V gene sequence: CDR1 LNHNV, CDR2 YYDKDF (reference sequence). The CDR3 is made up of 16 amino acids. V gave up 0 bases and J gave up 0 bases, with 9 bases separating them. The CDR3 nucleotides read TGTGCCACCAGCAGAGATGAGGGTTATAGCAATCAGCCCCAGCATTTT. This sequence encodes CATSRDEGYSNQPQHF.

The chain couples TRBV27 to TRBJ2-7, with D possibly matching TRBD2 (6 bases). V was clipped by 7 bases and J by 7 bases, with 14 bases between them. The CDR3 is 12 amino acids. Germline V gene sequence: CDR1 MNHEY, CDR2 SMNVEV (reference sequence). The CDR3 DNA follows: TGTGCCAGCATCGGGGGAGTGGGAGAGCAGTACTTC. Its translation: CASIGGVGEQYF.

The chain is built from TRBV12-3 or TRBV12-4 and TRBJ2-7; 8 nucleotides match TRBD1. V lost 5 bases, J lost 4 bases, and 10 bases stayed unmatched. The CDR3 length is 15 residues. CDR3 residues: CASSPIDRGGYEQYF. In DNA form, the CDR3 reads TGTGCCAGCAGTCCCATAGACAGGGGAGGATACGAGCAGTACTTC.

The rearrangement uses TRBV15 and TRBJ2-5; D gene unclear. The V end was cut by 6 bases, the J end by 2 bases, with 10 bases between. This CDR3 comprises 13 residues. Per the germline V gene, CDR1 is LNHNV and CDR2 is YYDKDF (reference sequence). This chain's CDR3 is CATRTTEQETQYF. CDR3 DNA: TGTGCCACCAGAACAACTGAACAAGAGACCCAGTACTTC. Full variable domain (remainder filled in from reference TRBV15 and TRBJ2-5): DAMVIQNPRYQVTQFGKPVTLSCSQTLNHNVMYWYQQKSSQAPKLLFHYYDKDFNNEADTPDNFQSRRPNTSFCFLDIRSPGLGDTAMYLCATRTTEQETQYFGPGTRLLVL.

CDR3 in amino acids: CSVSTRISSYEQYF. The DNA for the CDR3 is TGCAGCGTCTCTACACGAATCTCCTCCTACGAGCAGTACTTC. The gene calls are TRBV29-1 and TRBJ2-7, with no clear D. Trimming stripped 6 bases from V and 0 bases from J, with 15 bases between. Germline V gene lookup returns CDR1 SQVTM and CDR2 ANQGSEA. CDR3 length: 14 amino acids.

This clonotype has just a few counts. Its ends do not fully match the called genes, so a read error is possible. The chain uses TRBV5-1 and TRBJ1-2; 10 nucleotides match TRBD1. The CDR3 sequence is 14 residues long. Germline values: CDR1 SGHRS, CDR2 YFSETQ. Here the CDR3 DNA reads TGTGCCAGCAGCTTAGATGGACAGGGGGATGGCTACACCTTC. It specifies CASSLDGQGDGYTF.

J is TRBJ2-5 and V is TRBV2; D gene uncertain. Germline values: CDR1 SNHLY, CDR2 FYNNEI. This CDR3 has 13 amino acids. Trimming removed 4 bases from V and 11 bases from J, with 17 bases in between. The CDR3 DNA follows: TGTGCCAGCAGTGTTGAAGGTATTGGGTCACAGTACTTC. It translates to CASSVEGIGSQYF. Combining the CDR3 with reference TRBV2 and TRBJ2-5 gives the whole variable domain EPEVTQTPSHQVTQMGQEVILRCVPISNHLYFYWYRQILGQKVEFLVSFYNNEISEKSEIFDDQFSVERPDGSNFTLKIRSTKLEDSAMYFCASSVEGIGSQYFGPGTRLLVL.

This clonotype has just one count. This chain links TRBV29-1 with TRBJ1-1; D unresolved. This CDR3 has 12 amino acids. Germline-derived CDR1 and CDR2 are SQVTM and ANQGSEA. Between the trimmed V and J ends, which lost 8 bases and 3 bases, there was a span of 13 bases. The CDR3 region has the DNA TGCAGCTCGCGGGTCACCCACACTGAAGCTTTCTTT. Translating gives CSSRVTHTEAFF.

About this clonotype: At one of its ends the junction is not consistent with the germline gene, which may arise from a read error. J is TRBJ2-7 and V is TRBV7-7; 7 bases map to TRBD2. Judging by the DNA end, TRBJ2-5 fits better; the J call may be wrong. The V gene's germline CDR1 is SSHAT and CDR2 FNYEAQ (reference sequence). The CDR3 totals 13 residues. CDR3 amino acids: CASSSPGGETQYF. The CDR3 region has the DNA TGTGCTAGCAGCTCCCCGGGGGGAGAGACCCAGTACTTC.

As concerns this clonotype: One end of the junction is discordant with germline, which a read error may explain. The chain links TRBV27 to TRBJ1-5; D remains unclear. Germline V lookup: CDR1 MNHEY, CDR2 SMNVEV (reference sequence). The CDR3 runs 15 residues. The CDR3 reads CASSLFQNSNQPRHF. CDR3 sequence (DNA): TGTGCCAGCAGTTTATTTCAGAATAGCAATCAGCCCCGGCATTTT.

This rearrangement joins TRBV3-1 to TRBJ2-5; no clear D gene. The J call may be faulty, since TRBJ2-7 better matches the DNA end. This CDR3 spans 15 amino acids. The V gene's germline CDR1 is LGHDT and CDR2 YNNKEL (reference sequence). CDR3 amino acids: CASSQSTATFYEQYF. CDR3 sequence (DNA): TGTGCCAGCAGCCAGAGCACCGCTACCTTCTACGAGCAGTACTTC.